This T cell receptor (beta chain) came from a study of regulatory T cells in long-lasting Graves disease. This clonotype is a singleton in its sample. To make TCR beta libraries, researchers used iRepertoire HTBI primers and Arm-PCR of CDR3 regions. As originally analysed: Sample data revealed approximately 62 TRBV and over 12 TRBJ segments. One entry per CDR3 protein results from TCRdb running MiXCR on the multiplex PCR reads. The V and J calls were determined by TCRdb, not by the authors. The sample includes about 560,000 distinct CDR3 sequences, roughly 15% seen only once; the top ten take more than 10%. CDR1 MGHRA and CDR2 YSYEKL come from the germline V gene. The CDR3 contains 15 residues. Trimming shortened V by 1 base and J by 0 bases, and 7 bases separated the two germline ends. This sample's time point: newly diagnosed GD, antithyroid drugs for less than 3 months. Extracted RNA from PBMCs served as the source of the TCR library.

The same data also contributed to another study, on T cells in Graves' hyperthyroidism and ophthalmopathy.

The gene calls are TRBV4-1 and TRBJ1-5, with D unclear. The source of this sequence is a man younger than 35 with Graves disease. Sequences were derived from peripheral blood mononuclear cells (PBMCs), sampled at new diagnosis, from a patient treated with antithyroid drugs. As DNA, the CDR3 is TGCGCCAGCAGCCAAGCCGTTTATAGCAATCAGCCCCAGCATTTT. Protein: CASSQAVYSNQPQHF.